Here is one T cell receptor (beta chain) with its context. The sample belongs to a study of blood T cell repertoires in COVID-19. Trimming removed 3 bases from V and 5 bases from J; junction bases left unmatched: 7. Germline CDR1 SGHRS, CDR2 YFSETQ. The CDR3 runs 14 residues. This table comes from immunoSEQ multiplex PCR, and its TCRdb copy is limited to in-frame clones, with some not included. The repertoire holds more than 300,000 clones, with roughly 90% as singletons. The material sequenced was PBMCs or T cells enriched from blood (not recorded which). The gene calls are TRBV5-1 and TRBJ1-1, with 7 bases identical to TRBD1. The TCR sequence derives from a woman aged 35 to 49 who had been exposed to COVID-19. As DNA, the CDR3 is TGCGCCAGCAGCTCAGGGACAGAAGGGACTGAAGCTTTCTTT. Translation: CASSSGTEGTEAFF.